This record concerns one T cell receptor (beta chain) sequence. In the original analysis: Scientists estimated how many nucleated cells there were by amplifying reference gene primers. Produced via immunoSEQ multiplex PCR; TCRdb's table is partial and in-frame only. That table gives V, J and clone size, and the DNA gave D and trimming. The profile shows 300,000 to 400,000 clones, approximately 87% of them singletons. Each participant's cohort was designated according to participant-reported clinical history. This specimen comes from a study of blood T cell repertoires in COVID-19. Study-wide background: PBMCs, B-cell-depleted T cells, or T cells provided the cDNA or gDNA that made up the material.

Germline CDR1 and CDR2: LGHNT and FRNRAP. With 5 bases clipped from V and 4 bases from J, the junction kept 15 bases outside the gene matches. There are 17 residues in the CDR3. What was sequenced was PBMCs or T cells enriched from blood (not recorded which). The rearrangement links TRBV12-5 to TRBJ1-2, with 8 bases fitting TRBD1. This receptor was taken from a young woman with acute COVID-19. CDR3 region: CASGTLDRGPFGYGYTF. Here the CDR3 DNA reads TGTGCTAGTGGTACCCTCGACAGGGGCCCCTTTGGCTATGGCTACACCTTC.